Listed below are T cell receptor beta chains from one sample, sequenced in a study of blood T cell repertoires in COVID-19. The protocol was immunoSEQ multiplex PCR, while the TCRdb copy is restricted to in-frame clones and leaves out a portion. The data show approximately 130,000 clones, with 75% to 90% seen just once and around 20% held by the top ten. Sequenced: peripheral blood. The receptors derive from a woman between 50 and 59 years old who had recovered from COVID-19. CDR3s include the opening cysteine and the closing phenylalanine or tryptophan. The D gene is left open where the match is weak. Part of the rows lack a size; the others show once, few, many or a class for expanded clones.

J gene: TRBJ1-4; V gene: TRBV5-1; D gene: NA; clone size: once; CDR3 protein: CASRNQVATNEKLFF; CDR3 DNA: TGCGCCAGCAGAAATCAGGTTGCAACTAATGAAAAACTGTTTTTT
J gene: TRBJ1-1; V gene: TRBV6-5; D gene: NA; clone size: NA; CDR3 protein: CASSPINRASEAFF; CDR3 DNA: TGTGCCAGCAGTCCAATCAACAGGGCCAGCGAAGCTTTCTTT
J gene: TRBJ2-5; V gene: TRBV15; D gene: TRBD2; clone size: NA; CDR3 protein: CATSRVETSDQETQYF; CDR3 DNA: TGTGCCACCAGCAGAGTGGAGACTAGCGATCAAGAGACCCAGTACTTC
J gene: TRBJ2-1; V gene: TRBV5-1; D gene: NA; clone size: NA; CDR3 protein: CASSLSPPDQGNEQFF; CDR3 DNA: TGCGCCAGCAGCTTGAGCCCTCCGGACCAGGGCAATGAGCAGTTCTTC
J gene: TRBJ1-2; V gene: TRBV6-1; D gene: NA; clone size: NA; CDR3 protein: CASSERTEEADGYTF; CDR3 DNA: TGTGCCAGCAGTGAAAGGACAGAGGAGGCGGATGGCTACACCTTC
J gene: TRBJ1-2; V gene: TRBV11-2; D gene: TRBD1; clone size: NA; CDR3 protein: CASSLVAGGAGYNYGYTF; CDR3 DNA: TGTGCCAGCAGCTTAGTGGCAGGGGGCGCCGGGTACAACTATGGCTACACCTTC
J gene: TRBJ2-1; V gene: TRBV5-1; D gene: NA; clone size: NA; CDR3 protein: CASSLDSPGPPSYNEQFF; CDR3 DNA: TGCGCCAGCAGCTTGGATTCGCCAGGGCCCCCCTCCTACAATGAGCAGTTCTTC
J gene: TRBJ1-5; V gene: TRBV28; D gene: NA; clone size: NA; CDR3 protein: CASNHGHLNQPQHF; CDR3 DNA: TGTGCCAGCAATCACGGACATCTTAATCAGCCCCAGCATTTT
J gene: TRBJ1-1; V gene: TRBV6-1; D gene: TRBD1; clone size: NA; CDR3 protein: CASSEADWTGKTEAFF; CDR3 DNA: TGTGCCAGCAGTGAAGCGGATTGGACAGGGAAGACTGAAGCTTTCTTT
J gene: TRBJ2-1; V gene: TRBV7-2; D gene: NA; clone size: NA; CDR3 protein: CASRKRQGGDNEQFF; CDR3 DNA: TGTGCCAGCAGGAAGAGACAGGGAGGAGACAATGAGCAGTTCTTC
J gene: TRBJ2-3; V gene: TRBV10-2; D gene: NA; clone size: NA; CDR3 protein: CASRGDFGPRTDTQYF; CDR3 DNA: TGCGCCAGCAGAGGGGACTTCGGCCCTCGCACAGATACGCAGTATTTT
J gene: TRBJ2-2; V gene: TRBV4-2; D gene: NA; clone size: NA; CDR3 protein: CASSPLTENTGELFF; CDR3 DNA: TGTGCCAGCAGCCCGCTGACAGAGAACACCGGGGAGCTGTTTTTT
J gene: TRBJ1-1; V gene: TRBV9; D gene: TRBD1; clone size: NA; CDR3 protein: CASSVRDRGTEAFF; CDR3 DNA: TGTGCCAGCAGCGTCCGGGACAGGGGGACTGAAGCTTTCTTT
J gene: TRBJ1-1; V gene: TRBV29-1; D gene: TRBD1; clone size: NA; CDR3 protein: CSVSLQGGFIGAFF; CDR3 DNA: TGCAGCGTCTCTCTTCAGGGGGGATTTATAGGAGCTTTCTTT
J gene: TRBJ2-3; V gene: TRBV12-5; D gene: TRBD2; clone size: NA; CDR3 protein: CASGSIAGGPTDTQYF; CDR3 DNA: TGTGCTAGTGGGTCAATAGCGGGAGGGCCAACAGATACGCAGTATTTT
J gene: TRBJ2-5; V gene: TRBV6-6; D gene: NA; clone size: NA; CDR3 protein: CASIASGQETQYF; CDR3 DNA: TGTGCCAGCATCGCCAGCGGGCAAGAGACCCAGTACTTC
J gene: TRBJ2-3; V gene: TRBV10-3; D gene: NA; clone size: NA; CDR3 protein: CAIRLEADTQYF; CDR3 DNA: TGTGCCATCCGGTTAGAGGCAGATACGCAGTATTTT
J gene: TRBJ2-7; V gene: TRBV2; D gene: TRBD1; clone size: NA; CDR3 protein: CASREGTGGEYEQYF; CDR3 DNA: TGTGCCAGCAGGGAAGGGACAGGGGGCGAATACGAGCAGTACTTC
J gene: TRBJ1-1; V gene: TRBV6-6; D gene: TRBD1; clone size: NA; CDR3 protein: CASRHRDRGYTEAFF; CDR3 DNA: TGTGCCAGCAGACACCGGGACAGGGGTTATACTGAAGCTTTCTTT
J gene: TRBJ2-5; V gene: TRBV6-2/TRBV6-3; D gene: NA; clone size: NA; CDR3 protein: CASSYALAHNRQQETQYF; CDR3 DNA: TGTGCCAGCAGTTACGCACTAGCCCACAACCGTCAACAAGAGACCCAGTACTTC
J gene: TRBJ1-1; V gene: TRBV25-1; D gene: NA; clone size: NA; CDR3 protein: CASSESSVVNTEAFF; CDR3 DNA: TGTGCCAGCAGTGAGTCCTCCGTAGTGAACACTGAAGCTTTCTTT
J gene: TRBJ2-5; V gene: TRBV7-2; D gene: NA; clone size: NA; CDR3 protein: CASSPAGVRQTQYF; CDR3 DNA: TGTGCCAGCAGCCCAGCAGGGGTGAGACAGACCCAGTACTTC
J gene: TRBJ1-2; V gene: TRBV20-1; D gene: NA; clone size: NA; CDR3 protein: CSADYYGYTF; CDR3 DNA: TGCAGTGCTGACTACTATGGCTACACCTTC
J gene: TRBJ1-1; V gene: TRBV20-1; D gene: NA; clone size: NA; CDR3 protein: CSGEGNTEAFF; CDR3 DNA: TGCAGTGGGGAGGGGAACACTGAAGCTTTCTTT
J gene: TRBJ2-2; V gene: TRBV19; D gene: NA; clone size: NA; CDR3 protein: CASSILSGYTGELFF; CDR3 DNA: TGTGCCAGTAGTATCCTATCAGGGTACACCGGGGAGCTGTTTTTT
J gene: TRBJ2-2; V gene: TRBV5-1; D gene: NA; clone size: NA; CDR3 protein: CASNDRYTGELFF; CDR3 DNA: TGCGCCAGCAATGACAGATACACCGGGGAGCTGTTTTTT
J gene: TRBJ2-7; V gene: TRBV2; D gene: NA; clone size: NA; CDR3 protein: CASSPGLASYEQYF; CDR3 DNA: TGTGCCAGCAGCCCGGGACTCGCCTCCTACGAGCAGTACTTC
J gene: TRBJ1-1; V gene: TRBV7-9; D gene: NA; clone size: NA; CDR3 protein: CASSVGQNTEAFF; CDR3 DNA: TGTGCCAGCAGCGTAGGTCAGAACACTGAAGCTTTCTTT
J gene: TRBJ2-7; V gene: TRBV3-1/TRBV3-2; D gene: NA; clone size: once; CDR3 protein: CASSLDRTTYEQYF; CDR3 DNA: TGTGCCAGCAGCCTCGACAGAACGACCTACGAGCAGTACTTC
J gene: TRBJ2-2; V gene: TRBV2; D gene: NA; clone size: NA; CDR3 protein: CASSKSTGELFF; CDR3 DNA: TGTGCCAGCAGTAAGAGTACCGGGGAGCTGTTTTTT
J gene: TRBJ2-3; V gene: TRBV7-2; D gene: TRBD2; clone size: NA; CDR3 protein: CASSYRAGGSTDTQYF; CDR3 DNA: TGTGCCAGCAGCTATCGAGCGGGGGGGAGCACAGATACGCAGTATTTT
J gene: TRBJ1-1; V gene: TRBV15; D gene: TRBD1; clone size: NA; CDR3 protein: CATSTWTGPNTEAFF; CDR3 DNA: TGTGCCACCAGCACGTGGACAGGGCCGAACACTGAAGCTTTCTTT
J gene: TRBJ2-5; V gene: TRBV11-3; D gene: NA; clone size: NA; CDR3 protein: CASSLVRVETQYF; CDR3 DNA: TGTGCCAGCAGCTTAGTCAGGGTAGAGACCCAGTACTTC
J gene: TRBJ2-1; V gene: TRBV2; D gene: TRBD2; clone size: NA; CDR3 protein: CASRAGLAGSNEQFF; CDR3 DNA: TGTGCCAGCAGGGCTGGGTTAGCGGGGAGCAATGAGCAGTTCTTC
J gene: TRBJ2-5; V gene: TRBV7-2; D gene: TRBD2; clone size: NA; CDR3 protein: CASSLLAGVPETQYF; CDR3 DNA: TGTGCCAGCAGCTTACTAGCGGGAGTCCCAGAGACCCAGTACTTC
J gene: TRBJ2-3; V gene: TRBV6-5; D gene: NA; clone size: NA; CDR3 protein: CASRQTGVTQYF; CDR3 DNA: TGTGCCAGCAGACAAACAGGAGTTACGCAGTATTTT
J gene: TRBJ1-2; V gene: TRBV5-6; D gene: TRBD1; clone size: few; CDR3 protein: CASSLGRGQWYGYTF; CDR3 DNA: TGTGCCAGCAGCCTAGGCAGGGGGCAGTGGTATGGCTACACCTTC
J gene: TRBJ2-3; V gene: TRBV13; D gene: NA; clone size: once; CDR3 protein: CASSLQDLAPDTQYF; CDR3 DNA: TGTGCCAGCAGCTTACAGGACCTAGCCCCAGATACGCAGTATTTT
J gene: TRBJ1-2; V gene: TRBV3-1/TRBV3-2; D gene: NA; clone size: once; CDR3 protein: CASSQVWDSGYTF; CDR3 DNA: TGTGCCAGCAGCCAAGTATGGGACTCTGGCTACACCTTC
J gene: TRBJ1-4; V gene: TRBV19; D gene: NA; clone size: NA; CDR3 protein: CASSIGAANEKLFF; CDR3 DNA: TGTGCCAGTAGTATCGGAGCAGCTAATGAAAAACTGTTTTTT
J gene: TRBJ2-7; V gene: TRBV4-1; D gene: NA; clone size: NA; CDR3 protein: CASSQAAALVAEQYF; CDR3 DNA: TGCGCCAGCAGCCAGGCCGCGGCCCTTGTAGCCGAGCAGTACTTC
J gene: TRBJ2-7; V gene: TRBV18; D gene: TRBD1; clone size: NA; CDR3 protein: CASSPLGQGSYEQYF; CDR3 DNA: TGTGCCAGCTCACCATTAGGACAGGGTTCCTACGAGCAGTACTTC
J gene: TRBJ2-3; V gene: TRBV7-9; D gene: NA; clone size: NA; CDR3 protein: CASSLGSQWVAMYADTQYF; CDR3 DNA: TGTGCCAGCAGCTTAGGAAGTCAGTGGGTAGCGATGTACGCAGATACGCAGTATTTT
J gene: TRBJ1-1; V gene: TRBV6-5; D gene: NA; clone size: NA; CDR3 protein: CASSPQGNTEAFF; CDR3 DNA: TGTGCCAGCAGTCCTCAGGGGAACACTGAAGCTTTCTTT
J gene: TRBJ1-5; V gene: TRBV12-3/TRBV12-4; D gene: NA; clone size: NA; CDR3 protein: CASSSGSNQPQHF; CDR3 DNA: TGTGCCAGCAGTTCAGGGTCGAATCAGCCCCAGCATTTT
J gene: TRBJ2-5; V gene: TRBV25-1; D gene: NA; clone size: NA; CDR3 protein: CASSSPGGTTKETQYF; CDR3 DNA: TGTGCCAGCAGTTCCCCTGGGGGGACGACCAAAGAGACCCAGTACTTC
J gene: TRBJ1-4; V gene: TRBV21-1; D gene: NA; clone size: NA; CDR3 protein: CASSKQKREGGLLPTNEKLFF; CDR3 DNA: TGTGCCAGCAGCAAGCAAAAGAGGGAGGGGGGGCTTTTACCAACTAATGAAAAACTGTTTTTT
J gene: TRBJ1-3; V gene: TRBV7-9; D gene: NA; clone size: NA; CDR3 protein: CASSSPSLFERGNTIYF; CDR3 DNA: TGTGCCAGCAGCTCCCCGAGCCTATTTGAACGGGGAAACACCATATATTTT
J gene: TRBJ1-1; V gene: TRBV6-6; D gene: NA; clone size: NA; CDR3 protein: CASNPAAPGAFF; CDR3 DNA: TGTGCCAGCAACCCCGCGGCGCCTGGAGCTTTCTTT
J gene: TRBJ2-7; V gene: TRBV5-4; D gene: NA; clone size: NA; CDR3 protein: CASSRAQPGYEQYF; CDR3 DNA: TGTGCCAGCAGCAGGGCGCAGCCGGGGTACGAGCAGTACTTC
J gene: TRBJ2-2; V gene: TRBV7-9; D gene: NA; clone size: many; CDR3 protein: CASSLDSANTGELFF; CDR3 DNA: TGTGCCAGCAGCTTAGACTCCGCGAACACCGGGGAGCTGTTTTTT